Below, 16 T cell receptor beta chains from the same sample are listed, as sequenced in a study of shared clonotypes between healthy human individuals. Generated by immunoSEQ multiplex PCR, the TCRdb table keeps only in-frame clones and is missing some. The sample consists of some 1,100,000 clones, around 78% of them appearing once. The sequenced sample consisted of memory CD4+ T cells from PBMCs. Subset: CD45RA-negative fraction. These receptors all stem from a man aged 18 to 30 in good health. Some clones in this sample may be carry-over from other donors' samples.

The genes are TRBV2 and TRBJ2-1; no firm D call. CDR3 length equals 15 residues. V was cut by 2 bases and J by 3 bases, with 11 bases left in between. CDR1 SNHLY and CDR2 FYNNEI come from the germline V gene. The CDR3 region has the DNA TGTGCCAGCAGTGAAAGGGTGTCAGTCTACAATGAGCAGTTCTTC. It encodes CASSERVSVYNEQFF.

The J gene is TRBJ2-7, the V gene TRBV11-1; D is uncertain. The CDR3 consists of 13 residues. Germline CDR1 and CDR2: SGHAT and FQDESV (reference sequence). Trimming shortened V by 6 bases and J by 2 bases, and 11 bases separated the two germline ends. CDR3 DNA sequence: TGTGCCAGCAGTCGGACGGTGACCTACGAGCAGTACTTC. Amino acids: CASSRTVTYEQYF.

This chain links TRBV29-1 with TRBJ1-4, with D maybe TRBD1 (6 bases). V dropped 0 bases and J dropped 14 bases, with 19 bases sitting between them. The germline V gene encodes CDR1 SQVTM and CDR2 ANQGSEA. The CDR3 length is 14 residues. DNA for the CDR3: TGCAGCGTTGAAGATATCGGCGGTGATAGGGGGCTGTTTTTT. Translated: CSVEDIGGDRGLFF.

This chain uses TRBV5-5 with TRBJ2-3, with D possibly being TRBD2 (6 bases). The CDR3 has 16 residues. The V gene lost 0 bases and the J gene lost 4 bases, with 15 bases spanning the gap. Germline V gene data show CDR1 as SGHKS and CDR2 as YYEKEE (reference sequence). CDR3 region: CASSLVSSVIADTQYF. The CDR3 DNA is TGTGCCAGCAGCTTGGTATCTAGCGTAATAGCAGATACGCAGTATTTT.

On this clone itself: A single base separates this from a much larger clone, so it may be a read error. This chain links TRBV9 with TRBJ2-3; D ambiguous. Germline CDR1 is SGDLS and CDR2 is YYNGEE. V lost 4 bases and J lost 1, with 10 bases in between. The CDR3 loop spans 14 amino acids. CDR3 region: CASSSRLGTDTQYF. CDR3 bases: TGTGCCAGCAGCTCCCGCCTCGGCACAGATACGCAGTATTTT.

The chain combines TRBV5-1 with TRBJ2-4, with unresolved D. CDR3 length equals 15 residues. The germline CDR1 and CDR2 sequences are SGHRS and YFSETQ. V dropped 2 bases and J dropped 2 bases, with 11 bases sitting between them. The CDR3 is CASSFGRSSKNIQYF. CDR3 sequence (DNA): TGCGCCAGCAGCTTTGGCAGATCGTCCAAAAACATTCAGTACTTC.

The chain employs TRBV10-1 and TRBJ2-1; 13 positions agree with TRBD2. Germline V gene data show CDR1 as WNHNN and CDR2 as SYGVQD (reference sequence). The V gene end was trimmed by 5 bases and the J gene end by 12 bases; junction bases not matched to a gene: 10. The CDR3 loop spans 15 amino acids. The CDR3 spells CASSRGLAGVARQFF. Written as DNA, the CDR3 is TGCGCCAGCAGTCGAGGACTAGCGGGAGTCGCCCGGCAGTTCTTC.

The rearrangement links TRBV7-3 to TRBJ2-3; 10 bases are a match to TRBD2. CDR3 length: 17 amino acids. Looked up from germline, CDR1 is SGHTA and CDR2 is FQGTGA. V trimming: 1 base; J trimming: 5 bases; junction bases outside the gene matches: 9. The CDR3 sequence is CASSLIPAGGRGDTQYF. The CDR3 DNA is TGTGCCAGCAGCTTAATTCCAGCGGGAGGGCGGGGAGATACGCAGTATTTT.

The chain couples TRBV5-1 to TRBJ2-2; D not certain. This CDR3 comprises 16 residues. V was clipped by 2 bases and J by 0 bases, with 11 bases between them. The germline CDR1 and CDR2 sequences are SGHRS and YFSETQ. The CDR3 nucleotides read TGCGCCAGCAGCTTAGCCGAAATAACGAACACCGGGGAGCTGTTTTTT. Encoded protein: CASSLAEITNTGELFF.

The chain has TRBV30 and TRBJ2-3; weak D call: TRBD2 (6 bases). The CDR3 has 13 amino acids. Germline CDR1 and CDR2: GTSNPN and SVGIG (reference sequence). Trimming pared 2 bases from V and 5 bases from J, leaving 11 bases between. In nucleotides, the CDR3 is TGTGCCTGGAGTAAGGGACTGGGAGATACGCAGTATTTT. Its translation: CAWSKGLGDTQYF.

The chain recombines TRBV7-2 with TRBJ2-5; no clear D gene. The CDR3 is made up of 15 amino acids. V lost 0 bases, J lost 2 bases, and 10 bases lay in between. The V gene's germline CDR1 is SGHTA and CDR2 FQGNSA. The CDR3 reads CASSLAVGYQETQYF. The CDR3 DNA reads TGTGCCAGCAGCTTAGCGGTTGGGTATCAAGAGACCCAGTACTTC. Combining the CDR3 with reference TRBV7-2 and TRBJ2-5 gives the whole variable domain GAGVSQSPSNKVTEKGKDVELRCDPISGHTALYWYRQSLGQGLEFLIYFQGNSAPDKSGLPSDRFSAERTGGSVSTLTIQRTQQEDSAVYLCASSLAVGYQETQYFGPGTRLLVL.

The CDR3 here is CASSLGRKQETQYF. CDR3 in DNA: TGTGCCAGCAGTTTAGGCAGGAAACAAGAGACCCAGTACTTC. The chain is built from TRBV27 and TRBJ2-5; no reliable D call. V shed 2 bases and J shed 2 bases, with 9 bases lying between them. This CDR3 comprises 14 residues. CDR1 and CDR2 from the germline V gene are MNHEY and SMNVEV (reference sequence).

This chain uses TRBV7-2 with TRBJ1-5; TRBD1 matches 8 bases. Germline CDR1 SGHTA, CDR2 FQGNSA. This CDR3 spans 14 amino acids. Trimming cost V 5 bases and J 7 bases; bases outside gene matches: 7. The CDR3 spells CASSDRQGRQPQHF. As DNA, the CDR3 is TGTGCCAGCAGCGATCGACAGGGGCGACAGCCCCAGCATTTT.

This clone was seen ten or more times. This CDR3 is also generated by other DNA sequences in the sample. This chain uses TRBV4-1 with TRBJ2-7, with 9 positions matching TRBD1. The germline V gene encodes CDR1 MGHRA and CDR2 YSYEKL. Trimming took 2 bases from V and 5 from J; bases not matched to a gene: 1. The CDR3 extends over 13 amino acids. The DNA of the CDR3 is TGCGCCAGCAGCCAAAGACAGGGGGACGAGCAGTACTTC. It is translated as CASSQRQGDEQYF.

This clone has a single count. The chain couples TRBV29-1 to TRBJ2-6; D not certain. Germline V gene sequence: CDR1 SQVTM, CDR2 ANQGSEA. V shed 1 base and J shed 2 bases, with 6 bases lying between them. The CDR3 contains 14 residues. The CDR3, as DNA: TGCAGCGTTGAAGTGGGCCCTGGGGCCAACGTCCTGACTTTC. Its protein product is CSVEVGPGANVLTF.

J is TRBJ1-2 and V is TRBV27, with D possibly being TRBD1 (5 bases). Trimming cost V 5 bases and J 8 bases, with 15 bases left between them. The CDR3 covers 13 residues. Germline V gene lookup returns CDR1 MNHEY and CDR2 SMNVEV (reference sequence). CDR3 in amino acids: CASSPRGADGYTF. CDR3 in DNA: TGTGCCAGCAGTCCTCGGGGCGCCGACGGCTACACCTTC.